This T cell receptor beta chain was observed in a study of OX40 agonist ivuxolimab in advanced cancers. Turning to the study itself: The patients received agonistic anti-OX40 (CD134) antibody ivuxolimab. Checkpoint inhibitors had been given previously to approximately 41% of patients. Dosing consisted of intravenous ivuxolimab at 0.01 to 10 mg/kg every 2 weeks.

Study conclusions and caveats: Blood T cells, both CD4+ and CD8+, expanded clonally by week 6 at 0.1 to 3.0 mg/kg.

The CDR3 has 16 amino acids. Germline V gene lookup returns CDR1 SGHTA and CDR2 FQGNSA. Trimming left V 6 bases short and J 2 bases short, with 18 bases between. Clones were read by immunoSEQ multiplex PCR, and TCRdb kept only the in-frame ones, dropping some. The data hold about 62,000 clones, with 75% to 90% observed a single time. A remark on this clone: Its antigen is not identified.

The chain carries TRBV7-2 and TRBJ2-3, with D possibly called TRBD1 or TRBD2 (5 bases each). This receptor was obtained from an adult with an advanced solid tumor such as melanoma, head and neck, liver or kidney cancer. The sequenced sample was CD4+ or CD8+ T cells sorted from blood, obtained in a trial of the OX40 agonist ivuxolimab. The CDR3 DNA reads as TGTGCCAGCAGTCTCCAAACCGGGGCCAACACAGATACGCAGTATTTT. Its protein product is CASSLQTGANTDTQYF.